This is a list of T cell receptor beta chains from one sample in a study of monozygotic twins with inflammatory bowel disease. TCRdb derives one entry per CDR3 protein from the 5' RACE reads, leaving out DNA. This table holds roughly 160,000 distinct CDR3 sequences. The sample taken for sequencing was blood. These receptors were obtained from a human donor with ulcerative colitis or Crohn's disease, or a healthy co-twin of an affected twin (not recorded which). Each CDR3 is given with its conserved first and last residue.

CDR3aa: CATSDSPQDYYNEQFF; j_gene: TRBJ2-1; v_gene: TRBV24-1
CDR3aa: CASSPRTGGSNQPQHF; j_gene: TRBJ1-5; v_gene: TRBV27
CDR3aa: CSARDRETASGANVLTF; j_gene: TRBJ2-6; v_gene: TRBV20-1
CDR3aa: CASSSGTGYAQYF; j_gene: TRBJ2-7; v_gene: TRBV5-1
CDR3aa: CASSQGRQSSSYEQYF; j_gene: TRBJ2-7; v_gene: TRBV4-1
CDR3aa: CAIRGQGFYEQYF; j_gene: TRBJ2-7; v_gene: TRBV28
CDR3aa: CSATKKSNTGELFF; j_gene: TRBJ2-2; v_gene: TRBV20-1
CDR3aa: CASNPRLLYEQYF; j_gene: TRBJ2-7; v_gene: TRBV2
CDR3aa: CASSIDSKMDTQYF; j_gene: TRBJ2-3; v_gene: TRBV19
CDR3aa: CASSPGQSTGELFF; j_gene: TRBJ2-2; v_gene: TRBV5-1
CDR3aa: CSARVPGIRQFF; j_gene: TRBJ2-1; v_gene: TRBV20-1